A selection of T cell receptor beta chains follows, all from one sample in a study of human T cells and chemical hapten exposure. One entry per CDR3 protein, called by TCRdb with MiXCR from the RACE reads. Found here are fewer than 350,000 distinct CDR3 sequences, around 7.7% of them singletons; the top ten hold more than 1%. This specimen consisted of whole blood, obtained in connection with sensitization to the hapten diphenylcyclopropenone (DPC). The source of these receptors is a man aged 18 to 30 with alopecia areata. Some clones in this sample may be carry-over from other donors' samples. The CDR3 runs from the conserved cysteine through the conserved F or W. Fields, in order: D gene, V gene, J gene, clone size, CDR3 DNA, CDR3 protein. The D gene is left open where the match is weak. Size is omitted from some rows. Given values are once, few, many or a class for expanded clones.

D gene: TRBD1
V gene: TRBV4-2
J gene: TRBJ1-2
clone size: .
CDR3 DNA: TGTGCCATCAGGGGGCTGGGGCCTGGCTACACCTTC
CDR3 protein: CAIRGLGPGYTF

D gene: .
V gene: TRBV12-3/TRBV12-4
J gene: TRBJ2-7
clone size: .
CDR3 DNA: TGTGCCAGCAGTTTATACGGCCCGGCGGGGTCCTACGAGCAGTACTTC
CDR3 protein: CASSLYGPAGSYEQYF

D gene: .
V gene: TRBV28
J gene: TRBJ1-1
clone size: many
CDR3 DNA: TGTGCCAGCAGTTTGGGCAGAGCCCCGTGGGGCCTTCCTAACACTGAAGCTTTCTTT
CDR3 protein: CASSLGRAPWGLPNTEAFF

D gene: TRBD2
V gene: TRBV7-2
J gene: TRBJ2-2
clone size: .
CDR3 DNA: TGTGCCAGCAGCACACTAGCGGGGAACACCGGGGAGCTGTTTTTT
CDR3 protein: CASSTLAGNTGELFF

D gene: TRBD1
V gene: TRBV12-3/TRBV12-4
J gene: TRBJ1-5
clone size: many
CDR3 DNA: TGTGCCAGCAGTTTACGGGGGACAGGGGAGATCAATGCCCAGCATTTT
CDR3 protein: CASSLRGTGEINAQHF

D gene: .
V gene: TRBV5-1
J gene: TRBJ1-1
clone size: .
CDR3 DNA: TGCGCCAGCAGGGGATTGAGCGGTGAAGCTTTCTTT
CDR3 protein: CASRGLSGEAFF

D gene: .
V gene: TRBV27
J gene: TRBJ2-3
clone size: .
CDR3 DNA: TGTGCCAGCAGTTTATCGATCGCGACAGATACGCAGTATTTT
CDR3 protein: CASSLSIATDTQYF

D gene: .
V gene: TRBV4-1
J gene: TRBJ2-7
clone size: few
CDR3 DNA: TGCGCCAGCAGCCAAAGGACAGCCTACGAGCAGTACTTC
CDR3 protein: CASSQRTAYEQYF

D gene: .
V gene: TRBV12-3/TRBV12-4
J gene: TRBJ1-1
clone size: few
CDR3 DNA: TGTGCCAGCAGTTTTTTAGGGGAGAACACTGAAGCTTTCTTT
CDR3 protein: CASSFLGENTEAFF

D gene: .
V gene: TRBV7-6
J gene: TRBJ2-2
clone size: .
CDR3 DNA: TGTGCCAGCAGCTTAGCAGAGGGAGCCGGGGAGCTGTTTTTT
CDR3 protein: CASSLAEGAGELFF

D gene: .
V gene: TRBV7-2
J gene: TRBJ2-1
clone size: few
CDR3 DNA: TGTGCCAGCAGCTTAGAGGAGGGGTCCGAACAGTTCTTC
CDR3 protein: CASSLEEGSEQFF

D gene: .
V gene: TRBV12-3/TRBV12-4
J gene: TRBJ2-5
clone size: few
CDR3 DNA: TGTGCCAGCAGTTTTACCGGGACTCGCGAAGCGCCCCAGTACTTC
CDR3 protein: CASSFTGTREAPQYF

D gene: .
V gene: TRBV29-1
J gene: TRBJ2-1
clone size: .
CDR3 DNA: TGCAGCGTTGCGAACAATGAGCAGTTCTTC
CDR3 protein: CSVANNEQFF

D gene: .
V gene: TRBV7-2
J gene: TRBJ1-5
clone size: many
CDR3 DNA: TGTGCCAGCAGCTTAGATGGGGGGCACAATCAGCCCCAGCATTTT
CDR3 protein: CASSLDGGHNQPQHF

D gene: .
V gene: TRBV2
J gene: TRBJ2-1
clone size: many
CDR3 DNA: TGTGCCAGCAGGCTCCCTAGCTACAATGAGCAGTTCTTC
CDR3 protein: CASRLPSYNEQFF

D gene: TRBD1
V gene: TRBV19
J gene: TRBJ2-7
clone size: .
CDR3 DNA: TGTGCCAGTAGTATGCAGTACAGGGGGATGGACGAGCAGTACTTC
CDR3 protein: CASSMQYRGMDEQYF

D gene: .
V gene: TRBV29-1
J gene: TRBJ1-5
clone size: many
CDR3 DNA: TGCAGCGTCGCAGTTTCGAATCAGCCCCAGCATTTT
CDR3 protein: CSVAVSNQPQHF

D gene: .
V gene: TRBV5-6
J gene: TRBJ1-1
clone size: .
CDR3 DNA: TGTGCCAGCAGCTTCAGGGGTGGTCTGGGAGCTGAAGCTTTCTTT
CDR3 protein: CASSFRGGLGAEAFF

D gene: TRBD1
V gene: TRBV7-2
J gene: TRBJ2-5
clone size: few
CDR3 DNA: TGTGCCAGCAGCCCCCGGACAGGGGAAGAGACCCAGTACTTC
CDR3 protein: CASSPRTGEETQYF

D gene: .
V gene: TRBV12-3/TRBV12-4
J gene: TRBJ2-2
clone size: many
CDR3 DNA: TGTGCCAGCAGGTCCCACACCGGGGAGCTGTTTTTT
CDR3 protein: CASRSHTGELFF

D gene: .
V gene: TRBV10-3
J gene: TRBJ2-3
clone size: .
CDR3 DNA: TGTGCCATCAGTGTAGGTGGCGGGGCCCCCACAGATACGCAGTATTTT
CDR3 protein: CAISVGGGAPTDTQYF

D gene: .
V gene: TRBV12-3/TRBV12-4
J gene: TRBJ1-6
clone size: .
CDR3 DNA: TGTGCCAGCAGTCTATGGGCCTTAAGCTCCTATAATTCACCCCTCCACTTT
CDR3 protein: CASSLWALSSYNSPLHF

D gene: .
V gene: TRBV4-1
J gene: TRBJ1-1
clone size: .
CDR3 DNA: TGCGCCAGCAGCCAAGGGATAGAGGGACTGAACACTGAAGCTTTCTTT
CDR3 protein: CASSQGIEGLNTEAFF

D gene: .
V gene: TRBV7-9
J gene: TRBJ1-4
clone size: few
CDR3 DNA: TGTGCCAGCAGCTTAGTCAGGGGATCCAATGAAAAACTGTTTTTT
CDR3 protein: CASSLVRGSNEKLFF